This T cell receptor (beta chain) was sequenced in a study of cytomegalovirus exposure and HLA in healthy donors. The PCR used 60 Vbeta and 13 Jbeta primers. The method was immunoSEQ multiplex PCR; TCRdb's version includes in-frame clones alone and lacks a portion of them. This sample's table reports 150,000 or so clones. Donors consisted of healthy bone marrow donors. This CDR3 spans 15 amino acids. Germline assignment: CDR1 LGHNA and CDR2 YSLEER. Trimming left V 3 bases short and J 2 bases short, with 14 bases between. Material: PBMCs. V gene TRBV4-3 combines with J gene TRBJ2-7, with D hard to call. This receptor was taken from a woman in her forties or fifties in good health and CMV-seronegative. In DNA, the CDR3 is TGCGCCAGCAGCCACCTACGGGTCCTTCCCTACGAGCAGTACTTC. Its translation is CASSHLRVLPYEQYF.